Presented here are 14 T cell receptor beta chains from one specimen sequenced in a study of shared clonotypes between healthy human individuals (dated by TCRdb to the early 2020s). For the CD8 naive samples, CD45RO-negative cells were positively selected for CCR7, yielding a CD45RA+CCR7+ population from which TemRA cells were excluded. Receptor amplification or capture employed the immunoSEQ multiplex PCR assay. TCRdb carries this immuneACCESS record with in-frame sequences only. Its versions omit some clonotypes, under half of them owing to an unresolved V gene in the studies checked, with the rest unexplained. In all, the sample holds some 2.1 million clones, and just under 95% of those were seen once. About 1.1% of the sample is taken by the ten largest. Sequencing was done on a sample of naive CD8+ T cells sorted from blood. In light of the paper, this sample's cell subset or site label describes: CD45RA+CCR7+. These receptor sequences come from a man between 18 and 35 years old in good health.

This sequence joins TRBV7-6 and TRBJ2-5, with a weak D call TRBD2 (6 bases). From germline, CDR1 is SGHVS and CDR2 FNYEAQ. Trimming left V 5 bases short and J 2 bases short, with 12 bases between. The CDR3 is made up of 14 amino acids. The CDR3 coding sequence is TGTGCCAGCAGCACGGACTACGCACAAGAGACCCAGTACTTC. It yields the protein CASSTDYAQETQYF.

With regard to this clone: The sample has other DNA sequences that encode this CDR3 too. The chain couples TRBV9 to TRBJ2-1, with 7 bases lining up with TRBD1. Germline CDR1 is SGDLS and CDR2 is YYNGEE. There are 13 residues in the CDR3. Trimming took 7 bases from V and 1 from J; bases not matched to a gene: 2. CDR3 coding DNA: TGTGCCAGCGGCAGGGGGTCCTACAATGAGCAGTTCTTC. This encodes CASGRGSYNEQFF.

The rearrangement uses TRBV7-9 and TRBJ2-1, with 8 bases lining up with TRBD2. The germline V gene encodes CDR1 SEHNR and CDR2 FQNEAQ (reference sequence). This CDR3 contains 15 residues. The ends lost 1 base at V and 3 bases at J; junction bases unmatched: 2. CDR3 sequence reads: CASSLVGLDYNEQFF. The DNA of the CDR3 is TGTGCCAGCAGCTTAGTGGGACTAGACTACAATGAGCAGTTCTTC.

The chain carries TRBV29-1 and TRBJ2-1; TRBD2 might be the D (6 bases). The V gene lost 7 bases and the J gene lost 5 bases, with 18 bases spanning the gap. CDR1 and CDR2 from the germline V gene are SQVTM and ANQGSEA. The CDR3 loop spans 14 amino acids. CDR3 protein: CSASSGLGNNEQFF. DNA of the CDR3: TGCAGCGCGTCCAGCGGGCTAGGGAACAATGAGCAGTTCTTC.

The chain couples TRBV4-1 to TRBJ1-1; D gene unclear. V lost 1 base and J lost 1, with 10 bases in between. Germline V gene lookup returns CDR1 MGHRA and CDR2 YSYEKL. The CDR3 totals 15 residues. The CDR3 nucleotides are TGCGCCAGCAGCCAAGGAGGGTTGGCGAACACTGAAGCTTTCTTT. This translates into CASSQGGLANTEAFF.

J is TRBJ2-5 and V is TRBV2; 10 bases fit TRBD1. With V trimmed by 3 bases and J by 4 bases, 8 bases remained unmatched. Germline V gene lookup returns CDR1 SNHLY and CDR2 FYNNEI. The length of the CDR3 is 16 residues. The CDR3: CASSEGGQGLGETQYF. As DNA, the CDR3 is TGTGCCAGCAGTGAGGGGGGACAGGGGTTGGGAGAGACCCAGTACTTC.

V gene TRBV5-4 combines with J gene TRBJ1-2; 7 bases are shared with TRBD1. V was clipped by 1 base and J by 5 bases; unmatched bases: 8. This CDR3 region has 15 residues. Germline CDR1 and CDR2: SGHNT and YYREEE (reference sequence). In DNA, the CDR3 is TGTGCCAGCAGCTTGCGAGGGGGCGAGTTATATGGCTACACCTTC. Translating gives CASSLRGGELYGYTF. Using reference TRBV5-4 and TRBJ1-2 for the parts outside the CDR3, the full variable domain is ETGVTQSPTHLIKTRGQQVTLRCSSQSGHNTVSWYQQALGQGPQFIFQYYREEENGRGNFPPRFSGLQFPNYSSELNVNALELDDSALYLCASSLRGGELYGYTFGSGTRLTVV.

In DNA, the CDR3 is TGTGCCATCAGCTCCCGGGACAGTGAAGCTTTCTTT. The encoded protein is CAISSRDSEAFF. The V call is TRBV10-3, the J call TRBJ1-1; 7 positions match TRBD1. This CDR3 is built from 12 residues. V gave up 6 bases and J gave up 7 bases; unmatched junction bases: 5. Germline assignment: CDR1 ENHRY and CDR2 SYGVKD.

J is TRBJ1-2 and V is TRBV5-1, with 10 nucleotides matching TRBD1. The V and J ends lost 4 bases and 4 bases, in that order; junction bases with no gene match: 13. CDR1 and CDR2 (germline): SGHRS, YFSETQ. This CDR3 is 17 amino acids long. CDR3: CASSPRLAGQGFYGYTF. The DNA for the CDR3 is TGCGCCAGCAGCCCCCGGCTCGCGGGACAGGGGTTCTATGGCTACACCTTC. Together with reference TRBV5-1 and TRBJ1-2, the CDR3 gives the full variable domain: KAGVTQTPRYLIKTRGQQVTLSCSPISGHRSVSWYQQTPGQGLQFLFEYFSETQRNKGNFPGRFSGRQFSNSRSEMNVSTLELGDSALYLCASSPRLAGQGFYGYTFGSGTRLTVV.

Regarding this clone: The same CDR3 can be traced to other DNA sequences in this sample. The J gene is TRBJ2-5, the V gene TRBV9; the match to TRBD1 covers 8 bases. V shed 0 bases and J 4 bases; nucleotides not matched to a gene: 2. The CDR3 contains 14 residues. Germline-derived CDR1 and CDR2 are SGDLS and YYNGEE. CDR3 residues: CASSVGTGRETQYF. CDR3 coding DNA: TGTGCCAGCAGCGTAGGGACAGGGCGAGAGACCCAGTACTTC.

This rearrangement joins TRBV5-1 to TRBJ1-1; 7 bases are a match to TRBD1. Germline CDR1 and CDR2: SGHRS and YFSETQ. The CDR3 has 13 residues. The V and J ends lost 2 bases and 8 bases, in that order; junction bases with no gene match: 6. DNA for the CDR3: TGCGCCAGCAGCTTCTCCGGGACAGAAGAAGCTTTCTTT. Protein sequence: CASSFSGTEEAFF.

The chain links TRBV7-9 to TRBJ2-4; D perhaps matches TRBD2 (5 bases). V lost 4 bases and J lost 8, with 15 bases in between. Germline V lookup: CDR1 SEHNR, CDR2 FQNEAQ (reference sequence). This CDR3 has 14 amino acids. The chain's CDR3 is CASSSWTLEDIQYF. CDR3 nucleotides: TGTGCCAGCAGCTCGTGGACTTTAGAAGACATTCAGTACTTC.

Comment on this clone: Since the CDR3 does not end with the conserved phenylalanine or tryptophan, this likely comes from a read error. The DNA is omitted, as the CDR3 cannot be located on it reliably, and the CDR3 follows TCRdb's listing. The rearrangement links TRBV21-1 to TRBJ2-7; the listed D gene, TRBD2, was not tested against the DNA. TRBV21-1 represents a pseudogene. The CDR3 length is 12 residues, termini included. CDR3 sequence reads: CASSINNSGGGS.

This sequence joins TRBV11-2 and TRBJ1-2, with D uncertain. Trimming stripped 3 bases from V and 1 base from J, with 6 bases between. Per the germline V gene, CDR1 is SGHAT and CDR2 is FQNNGV. The CDR3 spans 13 residues. This chain's CDR3 is CASSLYDNYGYTF. In nucleotides, the CDR3 is TGTGCCAGCAGCTTGTACGATAACTATGGCTACACCTTC.